This T cell receptor beta chain emerged from a study of cytomegalovirus exposure and HLA in healthy donors. The germline gives CDR1 LNHNV, CDR2 YYDKDF (reference sequence). The CDR3 runs 16 residues. Trimming shortened V by 4 bases and J by 0 bases, and 13 bases separated the two germline ends. Primers included in the PCR were 60 Vbeta and 13 Jbeta primers. This table comes from immunoSEQ multiplex PCR, and its TCRdb copy is limited to in-frame clones, with some not included. The sample has 140,000 or so clones, 61% seen once. The receptor was derived from a male donor in good health and CMV-seronegative. The V and J genes are TRBV15 and TRBJ1-5; D gene uncertain. The sequencing input was PBMCs. In DNA form, the CDR3 reads TGTGCCACCAGCAACCACAGATCGTATAGCAATCAGCCCCAGCATTTT. This codes for CATSNHRSYSNQPQHF.